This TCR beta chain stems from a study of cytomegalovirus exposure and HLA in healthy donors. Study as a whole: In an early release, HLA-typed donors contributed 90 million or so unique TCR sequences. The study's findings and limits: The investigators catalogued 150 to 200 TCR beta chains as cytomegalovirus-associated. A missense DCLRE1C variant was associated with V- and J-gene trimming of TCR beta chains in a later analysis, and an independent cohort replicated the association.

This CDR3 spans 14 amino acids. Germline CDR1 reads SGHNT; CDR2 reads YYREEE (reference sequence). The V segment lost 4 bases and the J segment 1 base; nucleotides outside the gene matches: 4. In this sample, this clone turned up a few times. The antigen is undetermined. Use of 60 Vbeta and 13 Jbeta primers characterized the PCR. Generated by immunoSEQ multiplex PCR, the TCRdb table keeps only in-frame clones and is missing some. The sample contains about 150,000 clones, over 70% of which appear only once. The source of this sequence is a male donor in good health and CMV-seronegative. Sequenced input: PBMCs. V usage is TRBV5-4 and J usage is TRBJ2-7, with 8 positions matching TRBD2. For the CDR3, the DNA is TGTGCCAGCAGCCGCCGGGAGGGATCCTACGAGCAGTACTTC. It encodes CASSRREGSYEQYF.